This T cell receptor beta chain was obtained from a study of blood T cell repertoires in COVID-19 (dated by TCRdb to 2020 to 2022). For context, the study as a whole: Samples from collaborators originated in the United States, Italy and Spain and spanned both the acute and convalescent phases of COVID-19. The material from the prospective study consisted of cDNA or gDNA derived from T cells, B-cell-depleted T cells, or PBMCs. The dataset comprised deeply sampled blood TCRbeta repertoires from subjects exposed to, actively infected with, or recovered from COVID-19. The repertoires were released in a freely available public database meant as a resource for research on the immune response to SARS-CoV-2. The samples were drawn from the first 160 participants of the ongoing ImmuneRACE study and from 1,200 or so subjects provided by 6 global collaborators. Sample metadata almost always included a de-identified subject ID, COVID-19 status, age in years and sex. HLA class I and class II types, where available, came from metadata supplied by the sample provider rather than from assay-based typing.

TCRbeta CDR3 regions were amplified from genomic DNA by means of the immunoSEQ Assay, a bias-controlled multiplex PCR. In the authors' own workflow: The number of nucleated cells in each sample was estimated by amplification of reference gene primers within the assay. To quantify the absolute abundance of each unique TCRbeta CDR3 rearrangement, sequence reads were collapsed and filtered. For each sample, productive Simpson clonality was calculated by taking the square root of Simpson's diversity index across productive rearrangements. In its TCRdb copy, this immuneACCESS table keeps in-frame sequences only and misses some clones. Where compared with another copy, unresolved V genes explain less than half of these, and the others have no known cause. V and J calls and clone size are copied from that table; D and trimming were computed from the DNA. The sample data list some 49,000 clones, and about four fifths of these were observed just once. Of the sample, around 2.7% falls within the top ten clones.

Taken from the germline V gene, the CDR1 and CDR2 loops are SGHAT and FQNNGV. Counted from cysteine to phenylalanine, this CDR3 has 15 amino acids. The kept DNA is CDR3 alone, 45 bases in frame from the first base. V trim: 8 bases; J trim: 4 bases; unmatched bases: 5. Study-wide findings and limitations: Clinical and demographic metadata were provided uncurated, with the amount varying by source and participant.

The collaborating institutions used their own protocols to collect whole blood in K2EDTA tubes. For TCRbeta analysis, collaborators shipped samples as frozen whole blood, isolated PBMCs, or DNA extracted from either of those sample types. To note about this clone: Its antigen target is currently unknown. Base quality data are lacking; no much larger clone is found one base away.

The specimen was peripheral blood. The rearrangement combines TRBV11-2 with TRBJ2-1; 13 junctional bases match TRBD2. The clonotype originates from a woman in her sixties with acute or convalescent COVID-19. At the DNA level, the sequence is TGTGCCAGCGGCGGGACTAGCGGGACTTACAATGAGCAGTTCTTC. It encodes CASGGTSGTYNEQFF.